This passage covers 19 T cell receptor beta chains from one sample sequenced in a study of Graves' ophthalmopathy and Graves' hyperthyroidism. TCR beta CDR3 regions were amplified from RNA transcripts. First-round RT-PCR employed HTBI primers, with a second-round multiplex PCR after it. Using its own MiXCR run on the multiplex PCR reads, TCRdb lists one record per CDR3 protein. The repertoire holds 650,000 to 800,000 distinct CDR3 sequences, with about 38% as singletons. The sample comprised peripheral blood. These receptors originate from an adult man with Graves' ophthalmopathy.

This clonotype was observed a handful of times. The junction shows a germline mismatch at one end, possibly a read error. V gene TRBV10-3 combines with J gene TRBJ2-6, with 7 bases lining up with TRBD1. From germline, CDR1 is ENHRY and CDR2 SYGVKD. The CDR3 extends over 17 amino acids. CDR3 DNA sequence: TGTGCCAGCAGTTTCAGTCCAGGGGGCTCTGGGGCCAACGTCCTGACTTTC. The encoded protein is CASSFSPGGSGANVLTF.

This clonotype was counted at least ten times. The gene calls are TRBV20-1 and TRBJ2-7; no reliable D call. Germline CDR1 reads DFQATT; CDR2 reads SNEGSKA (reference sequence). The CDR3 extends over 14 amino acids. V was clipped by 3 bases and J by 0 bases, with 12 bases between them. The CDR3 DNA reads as TGCAGTGCTAGTTCTGTCCCTTACTCCTACGAGCAGTACTTC. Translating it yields CSASSVPYSYEQYF.

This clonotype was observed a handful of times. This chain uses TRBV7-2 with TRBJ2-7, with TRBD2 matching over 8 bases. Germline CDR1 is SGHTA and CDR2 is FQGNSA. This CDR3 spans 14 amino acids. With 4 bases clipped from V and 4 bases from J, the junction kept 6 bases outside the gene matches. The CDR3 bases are TGTGCCAGCAGCTCGGGACTAGGAACTTACGAGCAGTACTTC. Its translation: CASSSGLGTYEQYF.

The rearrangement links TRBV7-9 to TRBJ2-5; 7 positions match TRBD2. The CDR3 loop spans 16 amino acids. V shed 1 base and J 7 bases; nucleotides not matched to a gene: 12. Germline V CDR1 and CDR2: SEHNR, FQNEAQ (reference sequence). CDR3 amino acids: CASSLESGGTQRTQYF. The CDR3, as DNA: TGTGCCAGCAGCTTAGAATCCGGGGGGACCCAAAGGACCCAGTACTTC.

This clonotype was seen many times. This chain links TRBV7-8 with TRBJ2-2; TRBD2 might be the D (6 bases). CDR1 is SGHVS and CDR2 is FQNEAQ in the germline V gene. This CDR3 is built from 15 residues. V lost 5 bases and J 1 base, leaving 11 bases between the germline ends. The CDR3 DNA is TGTGCCAGCAGCCAACTCGGGGGGAACACCGGGGAGCTGTTTTTT. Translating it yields CASSQLGGNTGELFF.

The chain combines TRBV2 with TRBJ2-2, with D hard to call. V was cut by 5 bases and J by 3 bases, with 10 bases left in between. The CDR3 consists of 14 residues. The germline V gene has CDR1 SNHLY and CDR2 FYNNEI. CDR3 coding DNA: TGTGCCAGCAGTTACAGTCCTGACACCGGGGAGCTGTTTTTT. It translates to CASSYSPDTGELFF. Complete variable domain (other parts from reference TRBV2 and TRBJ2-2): EPEVTQTPSHQVTQMGQEVILRCVPISNHLYFYWYRQILGQKVEFLVSFYNNEISEKSEIFDDQFSVERPDGSNFTLKIRSTKLEDSAMYFCASSYSPDTGELFFGEGSRLTVL.

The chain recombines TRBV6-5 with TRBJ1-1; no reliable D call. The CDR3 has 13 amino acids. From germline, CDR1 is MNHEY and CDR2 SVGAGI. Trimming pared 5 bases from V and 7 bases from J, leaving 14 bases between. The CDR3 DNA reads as TGTGCCAGCAGTGAGGGCGGCCCCGATGAAGCTTTCTTT. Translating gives CASSEGGPDEAFF.

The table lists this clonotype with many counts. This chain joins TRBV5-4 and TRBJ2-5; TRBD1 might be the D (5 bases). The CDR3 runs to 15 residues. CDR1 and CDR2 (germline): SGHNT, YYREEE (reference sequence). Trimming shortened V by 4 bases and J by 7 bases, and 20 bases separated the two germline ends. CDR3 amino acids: CASSKVQGLDGTQYF. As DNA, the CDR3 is TGTGCCAGCAGCAAAGTCCAGGGCCTTGATGGGACCCAGTACTTC.

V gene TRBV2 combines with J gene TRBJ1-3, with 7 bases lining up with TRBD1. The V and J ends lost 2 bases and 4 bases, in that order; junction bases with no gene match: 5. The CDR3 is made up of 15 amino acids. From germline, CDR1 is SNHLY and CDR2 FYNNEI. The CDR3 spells CASSEITGAGNTIYF. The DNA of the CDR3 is TGTGCCAGCAGTGAAATAACAGGGGCCGGAAACACCATATATTTT.

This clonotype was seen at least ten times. CDR3 sequence reads: CASSQALGSVEGYTF. The CDR3 nucleotides read TGTGCCAGCAGCCAAGCCTTAGGGAGCGTGGAGGGCTACACCTTC. The gene calls are TRBV7-9 and TRBJ1-2; no definite D call. The CDR3 covers 15 residues. Germline CDR1 reads SEHNR; CDR2 reads FQNEAQ (reference sequence). Trimming cost V 5 bases and J 8 bases, with 21 bases left between them.

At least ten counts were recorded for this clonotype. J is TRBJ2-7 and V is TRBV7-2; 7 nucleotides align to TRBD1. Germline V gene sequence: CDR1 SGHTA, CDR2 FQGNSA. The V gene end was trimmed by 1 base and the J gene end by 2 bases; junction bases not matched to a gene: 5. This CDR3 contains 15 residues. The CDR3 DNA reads TGTGCCAGCAGCTTAGGGTTCCAGGGGGCCTACGAGCAGTACTTC. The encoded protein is CASSLGFQGAYEQYF.

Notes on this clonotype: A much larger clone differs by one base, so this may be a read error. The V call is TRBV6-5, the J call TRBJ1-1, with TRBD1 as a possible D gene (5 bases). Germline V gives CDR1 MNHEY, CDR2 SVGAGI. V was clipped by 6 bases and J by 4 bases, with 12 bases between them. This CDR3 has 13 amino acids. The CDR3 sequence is CASSTRGATEAFF. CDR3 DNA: TGTGCCAGCAGCACCAGAGGGGCCACTGAAGCTTTCTTT.

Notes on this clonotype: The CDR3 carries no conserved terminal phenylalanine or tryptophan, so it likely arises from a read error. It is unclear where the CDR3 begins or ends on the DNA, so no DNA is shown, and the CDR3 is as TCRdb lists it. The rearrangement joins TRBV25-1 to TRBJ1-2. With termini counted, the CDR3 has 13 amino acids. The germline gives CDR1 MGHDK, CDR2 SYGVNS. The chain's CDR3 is CASSESRRNGHTS.

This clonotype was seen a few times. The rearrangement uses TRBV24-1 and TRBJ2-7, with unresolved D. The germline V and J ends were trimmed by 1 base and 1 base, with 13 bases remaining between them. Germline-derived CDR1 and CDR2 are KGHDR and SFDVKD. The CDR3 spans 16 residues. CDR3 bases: TGTGCCACCAGTGATTTTTGTCCCGAACTATCCTACGAGCAGTACTTC. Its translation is CATSDFCPELSYEQYF.

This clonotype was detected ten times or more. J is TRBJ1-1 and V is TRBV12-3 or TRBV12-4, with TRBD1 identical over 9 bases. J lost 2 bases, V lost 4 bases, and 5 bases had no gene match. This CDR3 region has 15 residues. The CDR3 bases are TGTGCCAGCAGTTCGAGGGACAGGGCTAACACTGAAGCTTTCTTT. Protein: CASSSRDRANTEAFF.

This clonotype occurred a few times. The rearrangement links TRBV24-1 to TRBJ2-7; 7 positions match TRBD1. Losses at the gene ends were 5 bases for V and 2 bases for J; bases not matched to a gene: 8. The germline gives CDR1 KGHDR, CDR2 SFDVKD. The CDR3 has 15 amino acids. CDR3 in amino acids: CATSGKTGSTYEQYF. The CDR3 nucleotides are TGTGCCACCAGTGGCAAGACAGGGAGTACCTACGAGCAGTACTTC.

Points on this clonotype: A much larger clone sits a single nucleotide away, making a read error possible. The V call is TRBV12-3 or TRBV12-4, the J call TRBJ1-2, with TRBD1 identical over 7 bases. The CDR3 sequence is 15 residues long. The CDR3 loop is CAGSLFGQANYGYTF. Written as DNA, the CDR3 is TGTGCCGGCAGCCTATTTGGACAGGCTAACTATGGCTACACCTTC.

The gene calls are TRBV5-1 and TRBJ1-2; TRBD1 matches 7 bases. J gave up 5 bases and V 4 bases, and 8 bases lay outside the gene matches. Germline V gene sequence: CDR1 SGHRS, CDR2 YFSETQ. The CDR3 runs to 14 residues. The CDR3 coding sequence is TGCGCCAGCAGCCCCCGGGACAGAAAGTATGGCTACACCTTC. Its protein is CASSPRDRKYGYTF. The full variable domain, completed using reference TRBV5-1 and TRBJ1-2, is KAGVTQTPRYLIKTRGQQVTLSCSPISGHRSVSWYQQTPGQGLQFLFEYFSETQRNKGNFPGRFSGRQFSNSRSEMNVSTLELGDSALYLCASSPRDRKYGYTFGSGTRLTVV.

The CDR3 region is CSSQNRVGTEAFF. CDR3 nucleotide sequence: TGCAGCAGCCAAAACAGGGTCGGGACTGAAGCTTTCTTT. The rearrangement joins TRBV29-1 to TRBJ1-1, with D possibly being TRBD1 (6 bases). This CDR3 contains 13 residues. Germline CDR1 reads SQVTM; CDR2 reads ANQGSEA. V was clipped by 8 bases and J by 5 bases, with 18 bases between them. Supplemented by reference TRBV29-1 and TRBJ1-1, the full variable domain reads SAVISQKPSRDICQRGTSLTIQCQVDSQVTMMFWYRQQPGQSLTLIATANQGSEATYESGFVIDKFPISRPNLTFSTLTVSNMSPEDSSIYLCSSQNRVGTEAFFGQGTRLTVV.